One and the same sample provided the 21 T cell receptor beta chains below, sequenced in a study of tumor-infiltrating lymphocytes in primary liver carcinoma. Out of unsorted whole blood came the blood RNA, and germline DNA was extracted as well. Total RNA (roughly 550 ng) served as template for TCR beta cDNA synthesis primed by a constant-region primer. TCR beta libraries came from three nested multiplex PCR rounds using slightly modified ARM-PCR. Investigators reported that the first two PCR rounds, at roughly 10 cycles each, used TRBV1-TRBV30 forward primers with a C-beta reverse primer. In TCRdb, the multiplex PCR reads were re-called with MiXCR into one record per CDR3 protein. This table holds nearly 200,000 distinct CDR3 sequences, about 61% found once. Specimen: peripheral blood. Receptors were obtained from a woman aged 60 to 75 with primary liver carcinoma and hepatitis B virus infection.

The V and J genes are TRBV7-3 and TRBJ2-5; D is undetermined. V lost 5 bases to trimming and J lost 1 base, with 8 bases between them. Germline assignment: CDR1 SGHTA and CDR2 FQGTGA. The CDR3 loop spans 13 amino acids. CDR3 bases: TGTGCCAGCAGCACCACTCCCCAAGAGACCCAGTACTTC. Amino acid sequence: CASSTTPQETQYF.

The table lists this clonotype with many counts. This rearrangement joins TRBV11-2 to TRBJ2-5; D remains ambiguous. This CDR3 spans 14 amino acids. The V end lost 3 bases, the J end lost 5 bases, and 13 bases lay between the germline ends. Germline assignment: CDR1 SGHAT and CDR2 FQNNGV. The CDR3 coding sequence is TGTGCCAGCAGCTTTGTGGTCGCGCGGGAGACCCAGTACTTC. It specifies CASSFVVARETQYF.

This clonotype has only a few counts. V and J are TRBV5-4 and TRBJ2-7; 13 nucleotides align to TRBD2. The CDR3 totals 15 residues. The J segment lost 2 bases and the V segment lost 4 bases, leaving 3 bases of the junction unmatched. Germline loops: CDR1 SGHNT, CDR2 YYREEE (reference sequence). CDR3: CASSGLAGDPYEQYF. CDR3 DNA sequence: TGTGCCAGCAGCGGACTAGCGGGGGACCCCTACGAGCAGTACTTC.

Comment on this clonotype: A single base separates this from a much larger clone, so it may be a read error. This sequence joins TRBV4-1 and TRBJ1-1; D ambiguous. Germline lookup yields CDR1 MGHRA and CDR2 YSYEKL. CDR3 length equals 14 residues. CDR3 nucleotides: TGCGCCAGCAGCCTCCGCGGGTCGGGCACTGAAGCTTTATTT. Translation: CASSLRGSGTEALF.

With regard to this clonotype: Germline and junction disagree at one end, which may indicate a read error. This sequence joins TRBV28 and TRBJ2-3; D is possibly TRBD1 (5 bases). The CDR3 spans 15 residues. Germline CDR1 reads MDHEN; CDR2 reads SYDVKM. CDR3 loop: CARSLRQGFTDTQYF. DNA for the CDR3: TGTGCCAGAAGTTTGAGGCAGGGTTTCACAGATACGCAGTATTTT.

This clonotype was recorded only once. This chain joins TRBV11-2 and TRBJ2-3; possibly TRBD2 for D (5 bases). V shed 5 bases and J shed 2 bases, with 17 bases lying between them. The CDR3 covers 16 residues. The germline CDR1 and CDR2 sequences are SGHAT and FQNNGV. The CDR3 here is CASSPRVASHTDTQYF. The CDR3 DNA reads TGTGCCAGCAGCCCAAGGGTAGCGAGTCACACAGATACGCAGTATTTT.

The genes are TRBV11-2 and TRBJ2-3; no clear D. The length of the CDR3 is 15 residues. The V gene's germline CDR1 is SGHAT and CDR2 FQNNGV. Trimming left V 2 bases short and J 2 bases short, with 11 bases between. DNA of the CDR3: TGTGCCAGCAGCTTAATACTCGCCGCCACAGATACGCAGTATTTT. This encodes CASSLILAATDTQYF.

This clonotype was recorded a few times. The chain links TRBV30 to TRBJ1-4; D gene uncertain. Deletions cut 4 bases from V and 5 bases from J, with 20 bases between. The germline CDR1 and CDR2 sequences are GTSNPN and SVGIG (reference sequence). This CDR3 comprises 16 residues. CDR3 sequence reads: CAWKSRVTRSNEKLFF. CDR3 DNA sequence: TGTGCCTGGAAGAGTAGGGTTACGCGCTCAAATGAAAAACTGTTTTTT.

As regards this clonotype: A read error may produce the germline difference seen at one junction end. The chain links TRBV11-2 to TRBJ2-5; 14 bases line up with TRBD2. This CDR3 contains 19 residues. Germline V lookup: CDR1 SGHAT, CDR2 FQNNGV. The CDR3: CASNLGWGLAGASQETQHF. DNA of the CDR3: TGTGCCAGCAACTTAGGATGGGGACTAGCGGGAGCTTCCCAAGAGACCCAGCACTTC.

The chain joins TRBV7-9 to TRBJ2-7; D is tentatively TRBD1 or TRBD2 (5 bases each). Germline CDR1 reads SEHNR; CDR2 reads FQNEAQ (reference sequence). This CDR3 spans 14 amino acids. Trimming pared 5 bases from V and 9 bases from J, leaving 20 bases between. The CDR3 DNA sequence: TGTGCCAGCAGCCCAGGGCCCTCGGCCGCGGGGCAGTACTTC. Translated: CASSPGPSAAGQYF. Together with reference TRBV7-9 and TRBJ2-7, the CDR3 gives the full variable domain: DTGVSQNPRHKITKRGQNVTFRCDPISEHNRLYWYRQTLGQGPEFLTYFQNEAQLEKSRLLSDRFSAERPKGSFSTLEIQRTEQGDSAMYLCASSPGPSAAGQYFGPGTRLTVT.

Concerning this clonotype itself: Sequence at one end of the junction differs from germline and may be a read error. The chain links TRBV11-3 to TRBJ2-7; 12 bases fit TRBD1. Germline V CDR1 and CDR2: SGHNT, YENEEA. The CDR3 loop spans 14 amino acids. CDR3 in DNA: TGTGCTAGCGGCAGGGACAGGGGGCTTGGCGAGCGGTACTTC. This sequence encodes CASGRDRGLGERYF.

The chain couples TRBV6-5 to TRBJ2-3, with D maybe TRBD1 (5 bases). V lost 2 bases, J lost 8 bases, and 14 bases lay in between. Germline V gives CDR1 MNHEY, CDR2 SVGAGI. The CDR3 is made up of 14 amino acids. The CDR3 sequence: CASSYVLGAGTQYF. CDR3 nucleotides: TGTGCCAGCAGTTACGTACTTGGGGCTGGTACGCAGTATTTT.

The V call is TRBV11-2, the J call TRBJ2-1, with D perhaps matching TRBD2 (6 bases). Germline loops: CDR1 SGHAT, CDR2 FQNNGV. V dropped 7 bases and J dropped 6 bases, with 22 bases sitting between them. The CDR3 loop spans 16 amino acids. CDR3 residues: CASMWLRGRTGNEQFF. CDR3 coding DNA: TGTGCCAGCATGTGGTTACGGGGGAGAACGGGCAATGAGCAGTTCTTC.

On this clonotype: Since the CDR3 does not end with the conserved phenylalanine or tryptophan, this likely comes from a read error. The V and J genes are TRBV11-2 and TRBJ2-1; 13 bases match TRBD2. Germline V lookup: CDR1 SGHAT, CDR2 FQNNGV. The CDR3 covers 14 residues. The CDR3 sequence is CAISLTSGRAGQFS. The CDR3 nucleotides read TGTGCCATCAGCTTAACTAGCGGGAGGGCCGGGCAGTTCTCC.

In regard to this clonotype: No conserved phenylalanine or tryptophan ends this CDR3, so it is likely a read error. The chain couples TRBV5-4 to TRBJ1-4; tentative D call: TRBD1 (5 bases). Germline CDR1 and CDR2: SGHNT and YYREEE (reference sequence). V dropped 4 bases and J dropped 6 bases, with 16 bases sitting between them. The CDR3 sequence is 15 residues long. CDR3 sequence: CASSQGTAWDEKLFL. CDR3 nucleotides: TGTGCCAGCAGCCAGGGAACAGCTTGGGATGAAAAACTGTTTCTT.

As to this clonotype: It may be a read error: a sequence one base away is much more abundant. This chain joins TRBV6-5 and TRBJ2-7, with D possibly TRBD1 on 5 matching bases. Germline V gene lookup returns CDR1 MNHEY and CDR2 SVGAGI. Deletions cut 5 bases from V and 6 bases from J, with 17 bases between. This CDR3 has 14 residues. CDR3 residues: CASSRDKMQGEQYF. Here the CDR3 DNA reads TGTGCCAGCAGTCGAGACAAGATGCAGGGCGAGCAGTACTTC.

This chain connects TRBV5-5 to TRBJ1-6; D not resolved. This CDR3 spans 12 amino acids. Germline CDR1 SGHKS, CDR2 YYEKEE (reference sequence). Trimming removed 5 bases at V and 5 bases at J, with 5 bases between. Written as DNA, the CDR3 is TGTGCCAGCAGTTCGCATAATTCACCCCTCCACTTT. This gives the protein CASSSHNSPLHF.

Notes on this clonotype: This CDR3 is missing its conserved last phenylalanine or tryptophan, likely due to a read error. V and J are TRBV11-2 and TRBJ2-1; no reliable D call. The CDR3 spans 14 residues. The germline gives CDR1 SGHAT, CDR2 FQNNGV. DNA for the CDR3: TGTGCCAGCAGCATAGAAGGGTTTTACAATGAGCAGTTCTCC. Translating gives CASSIEGFYNEQFS.

A remark on this clonotype: Germline and junction disagree at one end, which may indicate a read error. The rearrangement uses TRBV6-6 and TRBJ1-5; D not certain. In germline, CDR1 is MNHNY, CDR2 SVGAGI (reference sequence). The CDR3 spans 15 residues. The DNA of the CDR3 is TGTACCAGCAGTTACAGTCCCCAGGGCAATCAGCCCCAGCATTTT. Translated, it gives CTSSYSPQGNQPQHF.

As regards this clonotype: This may arise from a read error, as a much more abundant clone is one base away. The J gene is TRBJ1-2, the V gene TRBV10-2; D is ambiguous. The CDR3 is 13 residues long. Germline CDR1 and CDR2: WSHSY and SAAADI. Trimming took off 4 bases at V and 7 bases at J, with 13 bases between the two ends. The CDR3 coding sequence is TGCGCCAGCAGTGTTGGGAGGGATAGTGGCTACACCTTC. Amino acids: CASSVGRDSGYTF.

Of note for this clonotype: At one end, the junction sequence differs from germline, possibly due to a read error. In nucleotides, the CDR3 is TGTGCCAGCAGCTTAAGGCGACGTTCGGGAGGGTCTCACTTT. Protein product: CASSLRRRSGGSHF. The chain recombines TRBV11-1 with TRBJ2-3; TRBD2 aligns across 8 bases. Per the germline V gene, CDR1 is SGHAT and CDR2 is FQDESV (reference sequence). This CDR3 comprises 14 residues.